This passage covers 5 T cell receptor beta chains from one sample sequenced in a study of OX40 agonist ivuxolimab in advanced cancers. Clones were read by immunoSEQ multiplex PCR, and TCRdb kept only the in-frame ones, dropping some. The data contain several thousand clones, almost 90% of them singletons. Source: CD4+ or CD8+ T cells sorted from blood, taken in a trial of the OX40 agonist ivuxolimab. Source of these receptors: an adult with an advanced solid tumor such as melanoma, head and neck, liver or kidney cancer.

This clone was counted only a few times. The CDR3 bases are TGTGCCAGCAGCTTAGAAGACCTCTACGAGCAGTACTTC. Protein: CASSLEDLYEQYF. The chain couples TRBV7-2 to TRBJ2-7; no definite D call. This CDR3 has 13 residues. Germline V gene sequence: CDR1 SGHTA, CDR2 FQGNSA. The ends were cut back, 1 base at V and 3 bases at J, with 7 bases in the middle.

The table lists this clone with a few counts. J is TRBJ2-5 and V is TRBV11-2; D gene unclear. The CDR3 runs 13 residues. Deletions cut 5 bases from V and 0 bases from J, with 7 bases between. Looked up from germline, CDR1 is SGHAT and CDR2 is FQNNGV. CDR3: CASSISHQETQYF. CDR3 nucleotide sequence: TGTGCCAGCAGCATTAGCCACCAAGAGACCCAGTACTTC. The full variable domain, in which reference TRBV11-2 and TRBJ2-5 provide the parts outside the CDR3, is EAGVAQSPRYKIIEKRQSVAFWCNPISGHATLYWYQQILGQGPKLLIQFQNNGVVDDSQLPKDRFSAERLKGVDSTLKIQPAKLEDSAVYLCASSISHQETQYFGPGTRLLVL.

CDR3 nucleotide sequence: TGTGCCAGTAGTCTGGGGTATGAGCAGGATACGCAGTATTTT. Residues: CASSLGYEQDTQYF. V usage is TRBV19 and J usage is TRBJ2-3; D not certain. Per the germline V gene, CDR1 is LNHDA and CDR2 is SQIVND (reference sequence). The length of the CDR3 is 14 residues. Trimming took off 5 bases at V and 6 bases at J, with 15 bases between the two ends.

The J gene is TRBJ2-3, the V gene TRBV4-3; D remains ambiguous. The germline V gene encodes CDR1 LGHNA and CDR2 YSLEER. Trimming pared 0 bases from V and 8 bases from J, leaving 12 bases between. The CDR3 loop spans 14 amino acids. CDR3 protein: CASSQELSTGTQYF. The CDR3 nucleotides read TGCGCCAGCAGCCAAGAACTCTCGACTGGTACGCAGTATTTT.

This clone was seen a single time. V gene TRBV21-1 combines with J gene TRBJ2-7; the listed D gene, TRBD2, was not tested against the DNA. TRBV21-1 is classified as a pseudogene. The CDR3 runs 16 residues. CDR3 in amino acids: CASSKVAPRGSYEQYV. CDR3 sequence (DNA): TGTGCCAGCAGCAAAGTAGCCCCCCGGGGGTCCTACGAGCAGTACGTC.